Following are 25 T cell receptor beta chains from one sample sequenced in a study of cytomegalovirus exposure and HLA in healthy donors. Only in-frame clones appear in the TCRdb table, and some are missing; sequencing was by immunoSEQ multiplex PCR. The sample lists fewer than 100,000 clones, roughly 95% seen once, with approximately 3.4% in the top ten. Specimen: PBMCs. The source of these receptors is a woman between 18 and 29 years old in good health and CMV-seropositive.

The genes are TRBV7-2 and TRBJ2-7; 8 bases fit TRBD2. The CDR3 spans 15 residues. Germline CDR1 reads SGHTA; CDR2 reads FQGNSA. Losses at the gene ends were 3 bases for V and 2 bases for J; bases not matched to a gene: 6. The CDR3 loop reads CASSLFGTRPYEQYF. CDR3 sequence (DNA): TGTGCCAGCAGCTTGTTCGGGACTAGACCCTACGAGCAGTACTTC.

This clone occurred once. V gene TRBV28 combines with J gene TRBJ2-6, with 7 bases matching TRBD2. With V trimmed by 0 bases and J by 4 bases, 6 bases remained unmatched. Germline V gene sequence: CDR1 MDHEN, CDR2 SYDVKM. CDR3 length: 17 amino acids. CDR3 nucleotides: TGTGCCAGCAGTTTATGGGGGGAGGGTACCGGGGCCAACGTCCTGACTTTC. Protein product: CASSLWGEGTGANVLTF.

The chain has TRBV2 and TRBJ2-5; the D gene is possibly TRBD1 (7 bases). The CDR3 has 14 residues. Germline-derived CDR1 and CDR2 are SNHLY and FYNNEI. Trimming left V 2 bases short and J 5 bases short, with 12 bases between. The CDR3 nucleotides are TGTGCCAGCAGTGAACAGGGGGGAGAGGAGACCCAGTACTTC. Its protein product is CASSEQGGEETQYF.

The CDR3 loop is CASSRGQGSSPLHF. DNA of the CDR3: TGTGCCAGCAGCCGGGGACAGGGGAGTTCACCCCTCCACTTT. The chain has TRBV7-8 and TRBJ1-6; 10 nucleotides agree with TRBD1. The junction had 4 bases not matched to a gene; V was cut back by 5 bases and J by 9 bases. The V gene's germline CDR1 is SGHVS and CDR2 FQNEAQ. The CDR3 consists of 14 residues.

V usage is TRBV6-6 and J usage is TRBJ1-6; D not certain. The CDR3 has 16 amino acids. Per germline, CDR1 MNHNY and CDR2 SVGAGI (reference sequence). V dropped 2 bases and J dropped 7 bases, with 15 bases sitting between them. The CDR3 spells CASSYREPGPNSPLHF. The DNA for the CDR3 is TGTGCCAGCAGTTACCGGGAACCGGGTCCGAATTCACCCCTCCACTTT.

This chain links TRBV19 with TRBJ2-3; no firm D call. V lost 5 bases to trimming and J lost 0 bases, with 12 bases between them. Germline V gene lookup returns CDR1 LNHDA and CDR2 SQIVND (reference sequence). The CDR3 totals 15 residues. The CDR3 region has the DNA TGTGCCAGTAGTCCGTCCGGGTTTAGCACAGATACGCAGTATTTT. The encoded protein is CASSPSGFSTDTQYF.

The V call is TRBV18, the J call TRBJ1-3, with D possibly being TRBD1 (6 bases). V was trimmed by 1 base and J by 0 bases, leaving 16 bases between them. The CDR3 extends over 18 amino acids. The V gene's germline CDR1 is KGHSH and CDR2 LQKENI. CDR3 coding DNA: TGTGCCAGCTCACCACTAAAGCCCACAGGGAGCTCTGGAAACACCATATATTTT. Protein: CASSPLKPTGSSGNTIYF.

This CDR3 is CASSLRELAGYNEQFF. CDR3 DNA sequence: TGCGCCAGCAGCTTGAGGGAACTAGCGGGATACAATGAGCAGTTCTTC. The V and J genes are TRBV5-1 and TRBJ2-1; TRBD2 agrees at 10 bases. The CDR3 has 16 amino acids. V lost 1 base to trimming and J lost 4 bases; unmatched junction nucleotides: 5. Per germline, CDR1 SGHRS and CDR2 YFSETQ.

The genes are TRBV9 and TRBJ2-7; D is possibly TRBD2 (7 bases). The V gene's germline CDR1 is SGDLS and CDR2 YYNGEE. The ends were cut back, 0 bases at V and 6 bases at J, with 16 bases in the middle. The CDR3 runs to 15 residues. This CDR3 is CASSVGGRESVEQYF. For the CDR3, the DNA is TGTGCCAGCAGCGTAGGGGGGCGGGAGAGTGTCGAGCAGTACTTC.

This chain connects TRBV7-2 to TRBJ1-2; 7 positions agree with TRBD1. V lost 5 bases and J lost 8; bases outside the gene matches: 11. This CDR3 has 14 amino acids. Per germline, CDR1 SGHTA and CDR2 FQGNSA. The CDR3 nucleotides read TGTGCCAGCAGCCCTAGACAGGGTATAGGCGGCTACACCTTC. Protein product: CASSPRQGIGGYTF.

The chain carries TRBV7-9 and TRBJ1-5; 7 nucleotides match TRBD1. J gave up 0 bases and V 5 bases, and 4 bases lay outside the gene matches. Germline V gene lookup returns CDR1 SEHNR and CDR2 FQNEAQ (reference sequence). The CDR3 spans 15 residues. CDR3 loop: CASSPGDSSNQPQHF. CDR3 nucleotides: TGTGCCAGCAGCCCCGGGGACAGTAGCAATCAGCCCCAGCATTTT.

The gene calls are TRBV18 and TRBJ1-2; 7 bases fit TRBD1. V was pared by 3 bases and J by 4 bases, with 8 bases of the junction left unmatched. This CDR3 is 15 amino acids long. Germline lookup yields CDR1 KGHSH and CDR2 LQKENI. The CDR3 sequence is CASSPGQAGGYGYTF. In DNA, the CDR3 is TGTGCCAGCTCACCGGGTCAAGCAGGGGGCTATGGCTACACCTTC.

The J gene is TRBJ2-2, the V gene TRBV7-2; the match to TRBD1 covers 8 bases. Looked up from germline, CDR1 is SGHTA and CDR2 is FQGNSA. V gave up 3 bases and J gave up 3 bases; unmatched junction bases: 6. The CDR3 spans 16 residues. The CDR3 sequence: CASSFRQGLDTGELFF. As DNA, the CDR3 is TGTGCCAGCAGCTTCCGACAGGGGCTTGACACCGGGGAGCTGTTTTTT.

The rearrangement uses TRBV7-6 and TRBJ2-7; D ambiguous. CDR1 is SGHVS and CDR2 is FNYEAQ in the germline V gene. This CDR3 spans 14 amino acids. The germline V and J ends were trimmed by 1 base and 1 base, with 8 bases remaining between them. The CDR3, as DNA: TGTGCCAGCAGCTTAGGCCGGGTTTCCTACGAGCAGTACTTC. It yields the protein CASSLGRVSYEQYF.

The CDR3 nucleotides are TGTGCCAGCTCGGGGACAGGGGGCTCCTACAATGAGCAGTTCTTC. It yields the protein CASSGTGGSYNEQFF. V and J are TRBV18 and TRBJ2-1; 11 nucleotides line up with TRBD1. Germline-derived CDR1 and CDR2 are KGHSH and LQKENI. The CDR3 is 15 residues long. V lost 6 bases and J lost 0; bases outside the gene matches: 1. Full variable domain (rest looked up from reference TRBV18 and TRBJ2-1): NAGVMQNPRHLVRRRGQEARLRCSPMKGHSHVYWYRQLPEEGLKFMVYLQKENIIDESGMPKERFSAEFPKEGPSILRIQQVVRGDSAAYFCASSGTGGSYNEQFFGPGTRLTVL.

The chain recombines TRBV28 with TRBJ1-3, with TRBD1 matching 10 bases. Looked up from germline, CDR1 is MDHEN and CDR2 is SYDVKM. V was clipped by 3 bases and J by 1 base; unmatched bases: 12. This CDR3 comprises 19 residues. The CDR3 sequence: CASSFPLGTGELSGNTIYF. For the CDR3, the DNA is TGTGCCAGCAGTTTTCCCCTCGGGACAGGGGAACTATCTGGAAACACCATATATTTT.

The chain recombines TRBV7-8 with TRBJ2-2; no clear D. The CDR3 is made up of 14 amino acids. V was pared by 9 bases and J by 1 base, with 12 bases between. CDR1 and CDR2 from the germline V gene are SGHVS and FQNEAQ. The chain's CDR3 is CASTLPLNTGELFF. The CDR3, as DNA: TGTGCCAGTACTCTGCCTCTGAACACCGGGGAGCTGTTTTTT.

This chain connects TRBV10-1 to TRBJ2-7, with 7 bases lining up with TRBD1. CDR3 size: 11 residues. CDR1 is WNHNN, CDR2 SYGVQD, per germline (reference sequence). Trimming removed 10 bases from V and 4 bases from J; junction bases left unmatched: 4. This chain's CDR3 is CATLTGYEQYF. CDR3 nucleotide sequence: TGCGCCACCTTGACAGGGTACGAGCAGTACTTC.

The chain combines TRBV7-9 with TRBJ1-3; possibly TRBD1 for D (6 bases). V was clipped by 5 bases and J by 0 bases, with 14 bases between them. Germline V CDR1 and CDR2: SEHNR, FQNEAQ (reference sequence). This CDR3 spans 16 amino acids. CDR3 DNA: TGTGCCAGCAGCCCCCCGGGACAAAGCTCTGGAAACACCATATATTTT. Its protein is CASSPPGQSSGNTIYF.

J is TRBJ2-1 and V is TRBV11-3, with D tentatively TRBD2 (5 bases). Trimming left V 2 bases short and J 0 bases short, with 8 bases between. Per germline, CDR1 SGHNT and CDR2 YENEEA. CDR3 length equals 15 residues. DNA for the CDR3: TGTGCCAGCAGCTTATTTGAGGGCTCCTACAATGAGCAGTTCTTC. As protein: CASSLFEGSYNEQFF. The full variable domain, with the rest looked up from reference TRBV11-3 and TRBJ2-1, is EAGVVQSPRYKIIEKKQPVAFWCNPISGHNTLYWYLQNLGQGPELLIRYENEEAVDDSQLPKDRFSAERLKGVDSTLKIQPAELGDSAVYLCASSLFEGSYNEQFFGPGTRLTVL.

The V call is TRBV21-1, the J call TRBJ2-1; TRBD2 is the table's D call and was not checked against the DNA. TRBV21-1 is assigned pseudogene status. CDR3 length: 15 residues. CDR3 sequence: CASSKARGGNNEQFF. In DNA form, the CDR3 reads TGTGCCAGCAGCAAGGCGCGGGGGGGTAACAATGAGCAGTTCTTC.

CDR3 loop: CASSYSTRGAQETQYF. The CDR3 DNA follows: TGTGCCAGCAGTTACTCGACGCGGGGGGCCCAAGAGACCCAGTACTTC. The rearrangement links TRBV6-6 to TRBJ2-5; 8 bases agree with TRBD2. V dropped 0 bases and J dropped 1; count of bases not matched to a gene: 4. The CDR3 contains 16 residues. Looked up from germline, CDR1 is MNHNY and CDR2 is SVGAGI (reference sequence).

V gene TRBV6-5 combines with J gene TRBJ2-1, with TRBD2 matching 13 bases. Germline lookup yields CDR1 MNHEY and CDR2 SVGAGI. V trimming: 6 bases; J trimming: 3 bases; junction bases outside the gene matches: 2. This CDR3 spans 15 amino acids. CDR3 residues: CASRGLAGFYNEQFF. CDR3 nucleotides: TGTGCCAGCAGGGGACTAGCGGGGTTCTACAATGAGCAGTTCTTC.

V and J are TRBV28 and TRBJ2-2, with 7 bases aligning to TRBD2. V was clipped by 3 bases and J by 2 bases; unmatched bases: 15. The CDR3 has 19 residues. CDR1 is MDHEN and CDR2 is SYDVKM in the germline V gene. The CDR3 spells CASSLGYSGAALNTGELFF. The CDR3 nucleotides read TGTGCCAGCAGTTTGGGCTACAGCGGGGCGGCGTTAAACACCGGGGAGCTGTTTTTT.

The CDR3 sequence: CASSLAGTGNGETQYF. In nucleotides, the CDR3 is TGTGCCAGCAGCTTGGCCGGGACAGGGAACGGTGAGACCCAGTACTTC. The V call is TRBV5-8, the J call TRBJ2-5; 9 positions match TRBD1. The V and J ends lost 0 bases and 5 bases, in that order; junction bases with no gene match: 8. The CDR3 covers 16 residues. Germline-derived CDR1 and CDR2 are SGHTS and YDEGEE.